The 21 T cell receptor beta chains below were found in one sample sequenced in a study of beta chain features in type 1 diabetes. The authors reverse transcribed all of the isolated RNA, so sequencing captured expressed TCRB transcripts. The assay was immunoSEQ multiplex PCR, and TCRdb's table has in-frame clones only and misses some. The table lists 900,000 or so clones, about 17% of them singletons. The sample was naive CD4+ T cells from blood. The source is a woman younger than 35 in good health.

The sample holds a few counts of this clone. The CDR3 region is CATSRGDRVGSDTQYF. For the CDR3, the DNA is TGTGCCACCAGCAGAGGGGACAGGGTAGGATCAGATACGCAGTATTTT. This sequence joins TRBV15 and TRBJ2-3; TRBD1 matches 9 bases. CDR1 and CDR2 from the germline V gene are LNHNV and YYDKDF (reference sequence). Unmatched junction bases numbered 6, after V lost 1 base and J lost 4 bases. CDR3 length equals 16 residues.

This clone was seen a few times. The rearrangement links TRBV9 to TRBJ2-1; the match to TRBD1 covers 8 bases. CDR1 is SGDLS, CDR2 YYNGEE, per germline. The V and J ends lost 3 bases and 7 bases, in that order; junction bases with no gene match: 9. There are 15 residues in the CDR3. The CDR3 bases are TGTGCCAGCAGCGGAGACCCCCACAGGGGGAATGAGCAGTTCTTC. It yields the protein CASSGDPHRGNEQFF. The whole variable domain, filled in from reference TRBV9 and TRBJ2-1, reads DSGVTQTPKHLITATGQRVTLRCSPRSGDLSVYWYQQSLDQGLQFLIQYYNGEERAKGNILERFSAQQFPDLHSELNLSSLELGDSALYFCASSGDPHRGNEQFFGPGTRLTVL.

This clone has more than one count but fewer than ten. The chain uses TRBV15 and TRBJ2-5, with D possibly matching TRBD2 (7 bases). The ends were cut back, 0 bases at V and 2 bases at J, with 13 bases in the middle. CDR1 LNHNV and CDR2 YYDKDF come from the germline V gene (reference sequence). This CDR3 is built from 16 residues. The CDR3: CATSRDVGGTQETQYF. CDR3 bases: TGTGCCACCAGCAGAGATGTGGGAGGGACACAAGAGACCCAGTACTTC.

This clone came up a few times. Additional DNA sequences in this sample encode the identical CDR3. The J gene is TRBJ2-5, the V gene TRBV6-5; TRBD2 is a possible D gene (6 bases). Germline CDR1 and CDR2: MNHEY and SVGAGI. V was trimmed by 5 bases and J by 5 bases, leaving 12 bases between them. The CDR3 is made up of 13 amino acids. The CDR3 sequence: CASSEGLAETQYF. Written as DNA, the CDR3 is TGTGCCAGCAGTGAAGGCCTAGCGGAGACCCAGTACTTC.

This clone turned up a few times. This chain connects TRBV10-3 to TRBJ2-5, with TRBD1 matching 8 bases. The junction had 10 bases not matched to a gene; V was cut back by 2 bases and J by 5 bases. This CDR3 has 16 amino acids. Germline V gene lookup returns CDR1 ENHRY and CDR2 SYGVKD. In DNA, the CDR3 is TGTGCCATCAGTGAGAGCAGGGGGCGGTTGGTGGAGACCCAGTACTTC. It codes for CAISESRGRLVETQYF.

The chain recombines TRBV4-3 with TRBJ2-6; TRBD1 agrees at 8 bases. V gave up 4 bases and J gave up 1 base; unmatched junction bases: 12. Germline V gene lookup returns CDR1 LGHNA and CDR2 YSLEER. CDR3 size: 19 residues. The CDR3 bases are TGCGCCAGCAGCCGCTTCCTTGGACAGGGCGTATCTGGGGCCAACGTCCTGACTTTC. Translating gives CASSRFLGQGVSGANVLTF.

In this sample, this clone turned up a few times. The rearrangement joins TRBV6-5 to TRBJ2-4; D perhaps matches TRBD1 (5 bases). V dropped 5 bases and J dropped 3 bases, with 14 bases sitting between them. CDR1 MNHEY and CDR2 SVGAGI come from the germline V gene. The CDR3 sequence is 15 residues long. DNA for the CDR3: TGTGCCAGCAGTACCCAGGGTGGATTCAAAAACATTCAGTACTTC. It yields the protein CASSTQGGFKNIQYF.

This clone was found a few times. V is TRBV7-6 and J is TRBJ1-1; D not resolved. Trimming took off 5 bases at V and 4 bases at J, with 11 bases between the two ends. This CDR3 has 13 amino acids. Germline CDR1 SGHVS, CDR2 FNYEAQ. CDR3 nucleotide sequence: TGTGCCAGCAGCCTAGAGTTGGGCACTGAAGCTTTCTTT. It specifies CASSLELGTEAFF.

In its sample, this clone was seen a few times. This sequence joins TRBV14 and TRBJ2-1; TRBD1 aligns across 7 bases. J was trimmed by 2 bases and V by 4 bases; bases with no gene match: 17. This CDR3 comprises 19 residues. Germline CDR1 and CDR2: SGHDN and FVKESK. CDR3 nucleotide sequence: TGTGCCAGCAGCCGAATCGTCCTCAAGGGGGCCGGGGCCTACAATGAGCAGTTCTTC. The encoded protein is CASSRIVLKGAGAYNEQFF. The complete variable domain, with remaining parts taken from reference TRBV14 and TRBJ2-1, reads EAGVTQFPSHSVIEKGQTVTLRCDPISGHDNLYWYRRVMGKEIKFLLHFVKESKQDESGMPNNRFLAERTGGTYSTLKVQPAELEDSGVYFCASSRIVLKGAGAYNEQFFGPGTRLTVL.

This clone was seen a few times. The CDR3 coding sequence is TGTGCCAGCAGTGAACAGGGGGCATACTATGGCTACACCTTC. It is translated as CASSEQGAYYGYTF. This rearrangement joins TRBV25-1 to TRBJ1-2; 8 bases are a match to TRBD1. Germline CDR1 MGHDK, CDR2 SYGVNS. The ends lost 2 bases at V and 3 bases at J; junction bases unmatched: 2. This CDR3 spans 14 amino acids.

This chain uses TRBV5-5 with TRBJ2-1; TRBD1 is a possible D gene (5 bases). The germline V gene has CDR1 SGHKS and CDR2 YYEKEE (reference sequence). This CDR3 contains 13 residues. V lost 3 bases to trimming and J lost 9 bases, with 13 bases between them. CDR3 residues: CASSSQESREQFF. The CDR3, as DNA: TGTGCCAGCAGCTCACAGGAGTCCCGTGAGCAGTTCTTC.

This clone was observed a few times. The chain has TRBV14 and TRBJ2-5, with D uncertain. The V end was cut by 1 base, the J end by 5 bases, with 8 bases between. CDR1 is SGHDN and CDR2 is FVKESK in the germline V gene. CDR3 length: 13 amino acids. Here the CDR3 reads CASSQVGRETQYF. DNA of the CDR3: TGTGCCAGCAGCCAAGTCGGCCGGGAGACCCAGTACTTC.

The rearrangement uses TRBV25-1 and TRBJ2-4; 10 bases agree with TRBD2. Germline CDR1 MGHDK, CDR2 SYGVNS. CDR3 length equals 16 residues. Trimming removed 3 bases from V and 10 bases from J; junction bases left unmatched: 12. The chain's CDR3 is CASSDDGSGRSPIQYF. The CDR3 coding sequence is TGTGCCAGCAGTGACGACGGTAGCGGGAGGTCCCCTATTCAGTACTTC.

This clone occurred a few times. This chain links TRBV28 with TRBJ1-4; no clear D gene. Germline V gene data show CDR1 as MDHEN and CDR2 as SYDVKM. Trimming stripped 3 bases from V and 8 bases from J, with 16 bases between. The CDR3 spans 15 residues. The chain's CDR3 is CASSLIGVGMEKLFF. For the CDR3, the DNA is TGTGCCAGCAGTTTGATCGGAGTGGGAATGGAAAAACTGTTTTTT.

The V call is TRBV28, the J call TRBJ2-1; TRBD2 matches 7 bases. Germline loops: CDR1 MDHEN, CDR2 SYDVKM. V lost 6 bases to trimming and J lost 10 bases; unmatched junction nucleotides: 15. The CDR3 spans 15 residues. DNA of the CDR3: TGTGCCAGCAGCCATCCAACTAGCGAGTCTTTAGAGCAGTTCTTC. Translated, it gives CASSHPTSESLEQFF. Full variable domain (remainder filled in from reference TRBV28 and TRBJ2-1): DVKVTQSSRYLVKRTGEKVFLECVQDMDHENMFWYRQDPGLGLRLIYFSYDVKMKEKGDIPEGYSVSREKKERFSLILESASTNQTSMYLCASSHPTSESLEQFFGPGTRLTVL.

The J gene is TRBJ2-1, the V gene TRBV7-2; TRBD2 matches at 8 bases. Losses at the gene ends were 4 bases for V and 4 bases for J; bases not matched to a gene: 9. The CDR3 runs to 16 residues. Germline assignment: CDR1 SGHTA and CDR2 FQGNSA. As DNA, the CDR3 is TGTGCCAGCAGCTCGAGTCGGGAGGGGAAATACAATGAGCAGTTCTTC. Its protein product is CASSSSREGKYNEQFF.

The chain links TRBV5-1 to TRBJ2-5; 14 nucleotides line up with TRBD2. The last part of the DNA fits TRBJ2-7 better; the J call may be wrong. This CDR3 comprises 15 residues. Germline V CDR1 and CDR2: SGHRS, YFSETQ. The DNA for the CDR3 is TGCGCCAGCAGCTTGGAGGGACTAGCGGGAGTCGAGCAGTACTTC. Translation: CASSLEGLAGVEQYF.

This clone was recorded a few times. The chain carries TRBV2 and TRBJ1-4; D gene uncertain. The CDR3 length is 15 residues. Trimming cost V 4 bases and J 1 base, with 10 bases left between them. Looked up from germline, CDR1 is SNHLY and CDR2 is FYNNEI. The CDR3 sequence is CASSGGAGTNEKLFF. The CDR3 nucleotides read TGTGCCAGCAGTGGAGGCGCGGGAACTAATGAAAAACTGTTTTTT.

This clone was seen a few times. The chain is built from TRBV6-1 and TRBJ2-5, with D possibly being TRBD2 (5 bases). The V gene lost 2 bases and the J gene lost 5 bases, with 12 bases spanning the gap. Germline V gene data show CDR1 as MNHNS and CDR2 as SASEGT. CDR3 size: 14 residues. Here the CDR3 DNA reads TGTGCCAGCAGTGAAATTTTCCGAGGGGAGACCCAGTACTTC. Translated: CASSEIFRGETQYF.

This clone has just a few counts. CDR3: CASSPSGSTDTQYF. For the CDR3, the DNA is TGTGCCAGCAGCCCGAGCGGGAGTACAGATACGCAGTATTTT. This chain uses TRBV5-6 with TRBJ2-3; 8 bases line up with TRBD2. Germline V CDR1 and CDR2: SGHDT, YYEEEE. The trim removed 4 bases at V and 3 bases at J, leaving 4 bases unmatched. CDR3 size: 14 residues.

The chain combines TRBV5-1 with TRBJ2-2, with D possibly being TRBD1 (6 bases). Trimming took 4 bases from V and 5 from J, leaving 18 bases between them. This CDR3 spans 16 amino acids. Germline-derived CDR1 and CDR2 are SGHRS and YFSETQ. CDR3 nucleotide sequence: TGCGCCAGCAGCAGGACCGACAGGTTTCTTACCGGGGAGCTGTTTTTT. Protein: CASSRTDRFLTGELFF. The whole variable domain, remainder taken from reference TRBV5-1 and TRBJ2-2, is KAGVTQTPRYLIKTRGQQVTLSCSPISGHRSVSWYQQTPGQGLQFLFEYFSETQRNKGNFPGRFSGRQFSNSRSEMNVSTLELGDSALYLCASSRTDRFLTGELFFGEGSRLTVL.